The clone carrying this T cell receptor beta chain was detected only a few times. Sequencing used immunoSEQ multiplex PCR; TCRdb keeps in-frame clones, though not all of them. The sample lists approximately 85,000 clones, about 95% occurring once. This record comes from a study of T cell changes during pregnancy in multiple sclerosis. This CDR3 region has 12 residues. Germline CDR1 is GTSNPN and CDR2 is SVGIG (reference sequence). The ends were cut back, 5 bases at V and 7 bases at J, with 14 bases in the middle. This chain uses TRBV30 with TRBJ1-2; weak D call: TRBD1 (6 bases). The material sequenced was peripheral blood, taken in the third trimester of pregnancy. This sequence was found in a female donor with multiple sclerosis, enrolled in a pregnancy study. CDR3 protein: CAWARGPGGYTF. The CDR3 nucleotides read TGTGCCTGGGCCAGGGGCCCGGGTGGCTACACCTTC.